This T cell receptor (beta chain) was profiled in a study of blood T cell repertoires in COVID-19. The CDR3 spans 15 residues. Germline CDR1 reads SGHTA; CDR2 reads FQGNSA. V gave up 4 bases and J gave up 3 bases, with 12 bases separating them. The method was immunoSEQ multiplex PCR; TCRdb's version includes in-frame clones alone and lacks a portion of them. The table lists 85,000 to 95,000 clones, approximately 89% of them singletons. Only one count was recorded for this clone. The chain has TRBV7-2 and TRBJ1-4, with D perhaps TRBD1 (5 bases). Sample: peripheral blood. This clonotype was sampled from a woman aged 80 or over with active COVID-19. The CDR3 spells CASSSSGLANEKLFF. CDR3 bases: TGTGCCAGCAGCTCCTCAGGGTTGGCTAATGAAAAACTGTTTTTT.